This TCR beta chain is from a study of monozygotic twins with inflammatory bowel disease. Study-wide results and limits: Distinct T cell subtypes could not be told apart.

CDR3 length equals 14 residues. Per germline, CDR1 SGHRS and CDR2 YFSETQ. Concerning this clonotype itself: Its antigen remains unidentified.

TCRdb re-called the 5' RACE reads and shows each CDR3 protein once, DNA omitted. Its clone listing holds more than 100,000 distinct CDR3 sequences. The receptor was derived from a human donor with ulcerative colitis or Crohn's disease, or a healthy co-twin of an affected twin (not recorded which). Sequencing was done on a sample of blood. The genes are TRBV5-1 and TRBJ2-3; TCRdb's assignment of TRBD1 cannot be checked, as there is no DNA. CDR3 region: CASSFGDTTDTQYF. The variable domain in full, with the rest retrieved from reference TRBV5-1 and TRBJ2-3, is KAGVTQTPRYLIKTRGQQVTLSCSPISGHRSVSWYQQTPGQGLQFLFEYFSETQRNKGNFPGRFSGRQFSNSRSEMNVSTLELGDSALYLCASSFGDTTDTQYFGPGTRLTVL.